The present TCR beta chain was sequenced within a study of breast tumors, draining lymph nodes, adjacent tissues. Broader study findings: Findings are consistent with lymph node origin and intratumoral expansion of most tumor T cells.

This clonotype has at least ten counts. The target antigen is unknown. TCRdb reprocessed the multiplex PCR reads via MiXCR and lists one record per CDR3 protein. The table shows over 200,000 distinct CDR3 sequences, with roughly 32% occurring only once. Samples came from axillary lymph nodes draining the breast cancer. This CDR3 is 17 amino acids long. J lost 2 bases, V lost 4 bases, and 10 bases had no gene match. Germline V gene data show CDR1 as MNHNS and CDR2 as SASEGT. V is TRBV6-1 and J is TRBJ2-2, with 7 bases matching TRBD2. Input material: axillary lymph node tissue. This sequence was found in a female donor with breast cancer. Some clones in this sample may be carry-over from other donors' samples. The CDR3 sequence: CASSGLVASGNTGELFF. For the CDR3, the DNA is TGTGCCAGCAGTGGTCTTGTCGCTAGCGGAAACACCGGGGAGCTGTTTTTT.